A selection of T cell receptor beta chains follows, all from one sample in a study of cytomegalovirus exposure and HLA in healthy donors. Sequenced by immunoSEQ multiplex PCR; TCRdb stores in-frame clones only, minus some. Among roughly 150,000 clones listed, roughly 73% were seen once. Sequencing used PBMCs. These receptors all stem from a young man in good health and CMV-seropositive. The CDR3 runs from the conserved cysteine through the conserved F or W. Fields, in order: CDR3 protein, CDR3 DNA, clone size, V gene, J gene, D gene. A D gene is named only where the DNA matches it firmly. Not every row has a clone size; where given, it reads once, few, many or a size class.

CDR3: CASSYSTGGNTIYF; DNA: TGTGCCAGCAGTTACTCGACAGGGGGAAACACCATATATTTT; size: NA; V: TRBV6-5; J: TRBJ1-3; D: TRBD1
CDR3: CASSLQGPYEQYF; DNA: TGTGCCAGCAGTTTGCAGGGGCCCTACGAGCAGTACTTC; size: NA; V: TRBV28; J: TRBJ2-7; D: NA
CDR3: CSVDRTGGASSYNEQFF; DNA: TGCAGCGTTGACAGAACAGGGGGGGCTAGCTCCTACAATGAGCAGTTCTTC; size: once; V: TRBV29-1; J: TRBJ2-1; D: NA
CDR3: CASSLGDRDQETQYF; DNA: TGCGCCAGCAGCTTGGGGGACAGGGACCAAGAGACCCAGTACTTC; size: NA; V: TRBV5-1; J: TRBJ2-5; D: TRBD1
CDR3: CASSRLHRGQFF; DNA: TGTGCCAGCAGCCGCCTACACCGAGGGCAGTTCTTC; size: once; V: TRBV7-8; J: TRBJ2-1; D: NA
CDR3: CARNGLADYNEQFF; DNA: TGCGCCAGAAACGGACTAGCTGACTACAATGAGCAGTTCTTC; size: NA; V: TRBV10-2; J: TRBJ2-1; D: TRBD2
CDR3: CSVRLGAFGTDTQYF; DNA: TGCAGCGTCAGACTGGGGGCGTTTGGCACAGATACGCAGTATTTT; size: NA; V: TRBV29-1; J: TRBJ2-3; D: NA
CDR3: CAGDRDRDTEAFF; DNA: TGTGCCGGGGACAGGGACAGGGACACTGAAGCTTTCTTT; size: NA; V: TRBV30; J: TRBJ1-1; D: TRBD1
CDR3: CASSAGGWLNEQFF; DNA: TGTGCCAGCAGCGCAGGGGGGTGGTTGAATGAGCAGTTCTTC; size: once; V: TRBV28; J: TRBJ2-1; D: NA
CDR3: CASSLFLAGGIGELFF; DNA: TGTGCCAGCAGCTTATTCCTAGCGGGAGGGATCGGGGAGCTGTTTTTT; size: NA; V: TRBV7-6; J: TRBJ2-2; D: TRBD2
CDR3: CASSLDSFNTQYF; DNA: TGTGCCAGCAGCTTAGATAGCTTTAATACGCAGTATTTT; size: many; V: TRBV7-6; J: TRBJ2-3; D: NA
CDR3: CASSYEGTGKNIQYF; DNA: TGTGCCAGCAGTTACGAAGGGACAGGGAAAAACATTCAGTACTTC; size: NA; V: TRBV28; J: TRBJ2-4; D: TRBD1
CDR3: CASSQFGTGILRQPQHF; DNA: TGCGCCAGCAGTCAATTTGGTACAGGGATCTTGCGGCAGCCCCAGCATTTT; size: NA; V: TRBV23-1; J: TRBJ1-5; D: NA
CDR3: CASRRPGTSSTEAFF; DNA: TGTGCCAGCAGACGTCCCGGGACTTCGTCCACTGAAGCTTTCTTT; size: NA; V: TRBV27; J: TRBJ1-1; D: NA
CDR3: CASSYLDDEQYF; DNA: TGTGCCAGCAGCTATCTAGATGACGAGCAGTACTTC; size: once; V: TRBV13; J: TRBJ2-7; D: NA
CDR3: CASSVGGGGAYSEQYF; DNA: TGTGCCAGCAGCGTAGGAGGTGGGGGCGCCTATAGCGAGCAGTACTTC; size: once; V: TRBV9; J: TRBJ2-7; D: NA
CDR3: CASSQGGGSTEAFF; DNA: TGTGCCAGCAGCCAGGGAGGAGGAAGCACTGAAGCTTTCTTT; size: NA; V: TRBV7-9; J: TRBJ1-1; D: NA
CDR3: CASSQERARLSGANVLTF; DNA: TGTGCCAGCAGCCAAGAGAGGGCCCGCCTCTCTGGGGCCAACGTCCTGACTTTC; size: NA; V: TRBV14; J: TRBJ2-6; D: NA
CDR3: CASSSGQGRTYEQYF; DNA: TGTGCCAGCAGCTCCGGACAGGGGCGCACCTACGAGCAGTACTTC; size: once; V: TRBV7-2; J: TRBJ2-7; D: TRBD1
CDR3: CAWSVYRGREGYTF; DNA: TGTGCCTGGAGTGTCTACAGGGGGCGTGAAGGCTACACCTTC; size: NA; V: TRBV30; J: TRBJ1-2; D: TRBD1
CDR3: CASSLIGENYGYTF; DNA: TGTGCCAGCAGCTTAATCGGGGAGAACTATGGCTACACCTTC; size: NA; V: TRBV7-9; J: TRBJ1-2; D: NA
CDR3: CASRSPGQKETQYF; DNA: TGTGCCAGCAGATCACCGGGACAGAAAGAGACCCAGTACTTC; size: few; V: TRBV27; J: TRBJ2-5; D: TRBD1
CDR3: CAIPQLAGREKLFF; DNA: TGTGCCATTCCGCAGCTAGCTGGTCGGGAAAAACTGTTTTTT; size: NA; V: TRBV30; J: TRBJ1-4; D: NA
CDR3: CAWRRFGQETQYF; DNA: TGTGCCTGGAGGAGATTCGGTCAAGAGACCCAGTACTTC; size: NA; V: TRBV30; J: TRBJ2-5; D: NA
CDR3: CASSYVRGNTGELFF; DNA: TGTGCCAGCAGTTACGTTCGGGGGAACACCGGGGAGCTGTTTTTT; size: few; V: TRBV6-5; J: TRBJ2-2; D: NA
CDR3: CSAGSAYGYTF; DNA: TGCAGTGCCGGGTCGGCCTATGGCTACACCTTC; size: NA; V: TRBV20-1; J: TRBJ1-2; D: NA
CDR3: CASSQLVLFNEQFF; DNA: TGCGCCAGCAGCCAATTAGTTTTATTCAATGAGCAGTTCTTC; size: NA; V: TRBV4-1; J: TRBJ2-1; D: NA
CDR3: CASSIRGSWSTEAFF; DNA: TGTGCCAGTAGTATCAGGGGATCTTGGAGCACTGAAGCTTTCTTT; size: NA; V: TRBV19; J: TRBJ1-1; D: NA
CDR3: CASGGEPAGAGGYTF; DNA: TGTGCCAGCGGCGGTGAGCCAGCGGGGGCGGGGGGCTACACCTTC; size: NA; V: TRBV28; J: TRBJ1-2; D: NA
CDR3: CASSDGDRAEQYF; DNA: TGCGCCAGCAGTGATGGGGACAGGGCCGAGCAGTACTTC; size: NA; V: TRBV10-1; J: TRBJ2-7; D: TRBD1
CDR3: CASSPLRDRWGNEQFF; DNA: TGTGCCAGCTCACCCCTCAGGGATCGGTGGGGCAATGAGCAGTTCTTC; size: NA; V: TRBV18; J: TRBJ2-1; D: NA
CDR3: CASSRGGPNTEAFF; DNA: TGTGCCAGCAGCCGGGGGGGTCCGAACACTGAAGCTTTCTTT; size: NA; V: TRBV7-2; J: TRBJ1-1; D: NA
CDR3: CASRPGLADNEQFF; DNA: TGTGCCAGCAGACCGGGACTAGCGGACAATGAGCAGTTCTTC; size: NA; V: TRBV2; J: TRBJ2-1; D: TRBD2
CDR3: CASSLAFGGEQYF; DNA: TGTGCCAGCAGCTTAGCTTTCGGTGGCGAGCAGTACTTC; size: once; V: TRBV7-7; J: TRBJ2-7; D: NA
CDR3: CASSPQLGGETQYF; DNA: TGTGCCAGCAGCCCTCAATTGGGAGGCGAGACGCAGTATTTT; size: NA; V: TRBV11-2; J: TRBJ2-3; D: NA
CDR3: CASRGRGTDTQYF; DNA: TGTGCCAGCCGCGGGAGGGGCACAGATACGCAGTATTTT; size: NA; V: TRBV27; J: TRBJ2-3; D: TRBD2
CDR3: CASSMAIGGLETEAFF; DNA: TGTGCCAGTAGTATGGCCATCGGGGGGCTGGAGACTGAAGCTTTCTTT; size: NA; V: TRBV19; J: TRBJ1-1; D: NA
CDR3: CAWVPGQGFFGEQYF; DNA: TGTGCCTGGGTTCCGGGACAGGGGTTTTTCGGCGAGCAGTACTTC; size: once; V: TRBV30; J: TRBJ2-7; D: TRBD1
CDR3: CASTSLSGRSVNEQFF; DNA: TGTGCCAGCACCTCGCTTAGCGGGAGGTCAGTTAATGAGCAGTTCTTC; size: NA; V: TRBV27; J: TRBJ2-1; D: TRBD2
CDR3: CASSYGGGKAFF; DNA: TGTGCCAGCAGCTATGGGGGGGGTAAAGCTTTCTTT; size: NA; V: TRBV28; J: TRBJ1-1; D: NA
CDR3: CASSFVRMNEQFF; DNA: TGTGCCAGCAGTTTTGTCAGGATGAATGAGCAGTTCTTC; size: NA; V: TRBV6-5; J: TRBJ2-1; D: NA
CDR3: CASSLATGSNQPQHF; DNA: TGCGCCAGCAGCTTGGCGACAGGGTCCAATCAGCCCCAGCATTTT; size: NA; V: TRBV5-1; J: TRBJ1-5; D: TRBD1
CDR3: CASSQDGLAGGEETQYF; DNA: TGTGCCAGCAGCCAAGATGGGCTAGCGGGAGGGGAGGAGACCCAGTACTTC; size: NA; V: TRBV4-2; J: TRBJ2-5; D: TRBD2
CDR3: CASNGVQLSGELFF; DNA: TGTGCCAGCAACGGAGTGCAGCTAAGCGGGGAGCTGTTTTTT; size: NA; V: TRBV28; J: TRBJ2-2; D: NA
CDR3: CASSEDSSPGELFF; DNA: TGTGCCAGCAGCGAGGACAGCAGCCCCGGGGAGCTGTTTTTT; size: few; V: TRBV11-3; J: TRBJ2-2; D: NA
CDR3: CASRLDRPPYNEQFF; DNA: TGTGCCAGCAGGCTCGACAGGCCGCCCTACAATGAGCAGTTCTTC; size: NA; V: TRBV6-1; J: TRBJ2-1; D: NA
CDR3: CASTRSVRGNNEQFF; DNA: TGTGCCAGCACCCGTTCTGTGAGGGGGAACAATGAGCAGTTCTTC; size: once; V: TRBV27; J: TRBJ2-1; D: NA
CDR3: CASRTGTSGSYEQYF; DNA: TGTGCCAGCAGAACAGGGACTAGCGGGAGCTACGAGCAGTACTTC; size: NA; V: TRBV6-1; J: TRBJ2-7; D: TRBD2
CDR3: CAISEFSGTYGYTF; DNA: TGTGCCATCAGTGAGTTCTCGGGAACCTATGGCTACACCTTC; size: NA; V: TRBV10-3; J: TRBJ1-2; D: NA
CDR3: CASRPGTVNTGELFF; DNA: TGCGCCAGCAGACCCGGGACAGTAAACACCGGGGAGCTGTTTTTT; size: NA; V: TRBV5-1; J: TRBJ2-2; D: TRBD1
CDR3: CASSFWAGDGQETQYF; DNA: TGTGCCAGCAGCTTCTGGGCGGGAGATGGTCAAGAGACCCAGTACTTC; size: once; V: TRBV7-8; J: TRBJ2-5; D: TRBD2
CDR3: CASSDAGLHTGELFF; DNA: TGCGCCAGCAGTGACGCAGGGCTGCACACCGGGGAGCTGTTTTTT; size: NA; V: TRBV5-1; J: TRBJ2-2; D: NA
CDR3: CASSEAGVASFSGANVLTF; DNA: TGTGCCAGCAGTGAAGCAGGGGTTGCTTCCTTCTCTGGGGCCAACGTCCTGACTTTC; size: NA; V: TRBV6-1; J: TRBJ2-6; D: NA